This TCR beta chain came from a study of CD8+ T cells in alopecia areata. In the study overall: Severity in treated patients was scored by percentage of scalp area affected.

Regarding treatment: oral pan-JAK inhibitor, 5-10 mg twice daily. Sequencing relied on a cDNA template that was reverse transcribed from extracted RNA. Some clones are missing from TCRdb's copy, which holds only in-frame ones; the method was immunoSEQ multiplex PCR. The sample has a few hundred thousand clones, 60% seen once. This sequence was found in a human donor with alopecia areata. Source: CD4+ T cells sorted from blood, taken around week 54, from a patient treated with tofacitinib.

The CDR3 protein is CASSLGGSSDTQYF. DNA of the CDR3: TGCGCCAGCAGCTTGGGCGGCTCCTCAGATACGCAGTATTTT. The gene calls are TRBV5-1 and TRBJ2-3; D call uncertain. Germline values: CDR1 SGHRS, CDR2 YFSETQ. V was cut by 0 bases and J by 4 bases, with 9 bases left in between. This CDR3 has 14 amino acids.